This TCR beta chain was sequenced in a study of blood T cell repertoires in COVID-19. The assay was immunoSEQ multiplex PCR, and TCRdb's table has in-frame clones only and misses some. Of 66,000 or so clones listed, about four fifths were seen once; the top ten hold roughly 9.7%. This CDR3 has 13 amino acids. The V end lost 4 bases, the J end lost 2 bases, and 10 bases lay between the germline ends. Germline assignment: CDR1 SGHDT and CDR2 YYEEEE. The V call is TRBV5-6, the J call TRBJ2-7, with D possibly TRBD2 on 5 matching bases. Material: peripheral blood. The sequence derives from a human donor in a cohort sampled during active COVID-19. CDR3 protein: CASSLRGAYEQYF. In DNA form, the CDR3 reads TGTGCCAGCAGCCTTCGGGGAGCCTACGAGCAGTACTTC.